This T cell receptor beta chain was documented in a study of T cells after somatic rescue of genetic block. Generated by immunoSEQ multiplex PCR, the TCRdb table keeps only in-frame clones and is missing some. The sample carries about 88,000 clones, approximately 90% recorded once. Trimming removed 8 bases at V and 2 bases at J, with 15 bases between. This CDR3 spans 14 amino acids. Germline V gene lookup returns CDR1 MNHEY and CDR2 SVGAGI. The sequenced sample was peripheral blood mononuclear cells (PBMCs). The V and J genes are TRBV6-5 and TRBJ1-1, with no clear D. The clonotype comes from a young woman. CDR3 protein: CASRGLPRNTEAFF. CDR3 nucleotide sequence: TGTGCCAGCCGTGGTCTACCACGCAACACTGAAGCTTTCTTT.